This T cell receptor (beta chain) was recovered during a study of patients and donors after allogeneic stem cell transplantation. MiXCR was run by TCRdb on the RT-PCR reads, yielding one entry per CDR3 protein. The sample lists 920,000 or so distinct CDR3 sequences, roughly 17% seen once, with 5.5% to 6.5% in the top ten. CDR3 length: 13 amino acids. V lost 4 bases to trimming and J lost 7 bases, with 14 bases between them. The V gene's germline CDR1 is MNHEY and CDR2 SMNVEV (reference sequence). In its sample, this clonotype was seen a few times. Sequenced: blood, either unsorted or a sorted T cell fraction (not recorded which). This clonotype was obtained from a human donor who was either an allogeneic HSCT recipient or a stem cell or donor lymphocyte infusion donor (not recorded which). It is not recorded whose cells these are; they may come from a transplant donor. The chain uses TRBV27 and TRBJ2-7, with D maybe TRBD1 (5 bases). CDR3 in amino acids: CASSYYAGSEQYF. DNA for the CDR3: TGTGCCAGCAGTTACTACGCAGGGTCTGAGCAGTACTTC.